The rows below give T cell receptor beta chains drawn from one sample of a study of T cells in Graves' hyperthyroidism and ophthalmopathy. TCRdb re-derived calls from the multiplex PCR reads in MiXCR, one entry per CDR3 protein. This sample carries approximately 600,000 distinct CDR3 sequences, around 15% of them seen once, and the ten largest clones take around 3.9%. Sequencing used blood. The source is a woman aged 30 to 39 with Graves' hyperthyroidism. The CDR3 runs from the conserved cysteine through the conserved F or W. Each record gives: CDR3 DNA, CDR3 protein, V gene, D gene, clone size, J gene. D genes are given only for firm matches. Only some rows state a clone size, as once, few, many or a class for expanded clones.

TGTGCCAGCAGTGAAGGGACAGGGGTCTTCTACGAGCAGTACTTC CASSEGTGVFYEQYF TRBV6-1 TRBD1 many TRBJ2-7
TGTGCTAGTGGTTTGGTAAGGACAGATACGCAGTATTTT CASGLVRTDTQYF TRBV12-5 NA many TRBJ2-3
TGCAGTGCTAGGCCTGGGCGGGCCAATAATTCACCCCTCCACTTT CSARPGRANNSPLHF TRBV20-1 NA few TRBJ1-6
TGTGCCAGCAGCTTAGTAGGGGGGGGCTCAGCGGGAGTGGTCTACGAGCAGTACTTC CASSLVGGGSAGVVYEQYF TRBV7-2 TRBD2 many TRBJ2-7
TGTGCCAGTAGTATGGTAGCGGGACTATACAATGAGCAGTTCTTC CASSMVAGLYNEQFF TRBV19 TRBD2 NA TRBJ2-1
TGTGCCAGCGGCTATTTGAACACTGAAGCTTTCTTT CASGYLNTEAFF TRBV6-1 NA few TRBJ1-1
TGTGCCAGCAGCTATAGCGGGATTAGCACAGATACGCAGTATTTT CASSYSGISTDTQYF TRBV7-9 TRBD2 many TRBJ2-3
TGTGCCAGCGGCATAGCGAACTCCTACGAGCAGTACTTC CASGIANSYEQYF TRBV27 NA many TRBJ2-7
TGTGCCAGCTCACCGTCCGGGTCCAAGGACAGACAGCATTTT CASSPSGSKDRQHF TRBV18 NA many TRBJ1-5
TGCAGTGCTAGAGATCTGTCAGGGGAAGAGACCCAGTACTTC CSARDLSGEETQYF TRBV20-1 NA NA TRBJ2-5
TGTGCCAGCAGTTTACCCGCCGCCTCTGGAAACACCATATATTTT CASSLPAASGNTIYF TRBV28 NA many TRBJ1-3
TGTGCCAGCAGTTACCGCCAGGGGTACGGGGAGCTGTTTTTT CASSYRQGYGELFF TRBV6-9 NA few TRBJ2-2
TGTGCCAGTAGTACGACTCCACAAGGCAATCAGCCCCAGCATTTT CASSTTPQGNQPQHF TRBV19 NA NA TRBJ1-5
TGTGCCATCAGTGAGTCGACCAGGGCAGGCTGGGGTGAAGCTTTCTTT CAISESTRAGWGEAFF TRBV10-3 NA many TRBJ1-1
TGTGCCAGCAGTGAAGGGATCGGGAGGGCAGGCGGCAATGAGCAGTTCTTC CASSEGIGRAGGNEQFF TRBV6-1 TRBD2 few TRBJ2-1
TGCAGCGTTGAAGGGGGCAAGGGCGCTGGAAACACCATATATTTT CSVEGGKGAGNTIYF TRBV29-1 NA few TRBJ1-3
TGTGCCAGCAGCTTAGACGAAAATAGCAATCAGCCCCAGCATTTT CASSLDENSNQPQHF TRBV7-9 NA few TRBJ1-5
TGCAGCGTTGTGTTAGGTAGAGAGGGAGAGACCCAGTACTTC CSVVLGREGETQYF TRBV29-1 NA few TRBJ2-5
TGCAGCGTCTGGGGGGACAGGGGGCTGTATGGCTACACCTTC CSVWGDRGLYGYTF TRBV29-1 TRBD1 NA TRBJ1-2
TGTGCCAGCAGTTACTCGTTCAGGACAGCCGAGATATCGAACACCGGGGAGCTGTTTTTT CASSYSFRTAEISNTGELFF TRBV6-5 NA NA TRBJ2-2
TGCGCCAGCAGCTTCGGGGGTGGGACAGGGGGCTACGAGCAGTACTTC CASSFGGGTGGYEQYF TRBV5-1 TRBD1 NA TRBJ2-7
TGTGCCAGCAGCTTGCGGGGGGGTGAAGCTTTCTTT CASSLRGGEAFF TRBV28 NA many TRBJ1-1
TGTGCCAGCAGTTACTCGTGGGACGTTAATCAGCCCCAGCATTTT CASSYSWDVNQPQHF TRBV6-5 NA NA TRBJ1-5
TGTGCCAGCAGTTCCCCGGACCGTCCCGGGGAGCTGTTTTTT CASSSPDRPGELFF TRBV12-3/TRBV12-4 NA few TRBJ2-2
TGTGCCATCAGTGGGGGAAAGGAGACCCAGTACTTC CAISGGKETQYF TRBV10-3 NA many TRBJ2-5
TGTGCCACCAGTGAAAGGAACACCGGGGAGCTGTTTTTT CATSERNTGELFF TRBV24-1 NA many TRBJ2-2
TGTGCCAGCAGCGGACGACCCGACAGGGTAGGAGACACCATATATTTT CASSGRPDRVGDTIYF TRBV9 TRBD1 NA TRBJ1-3
TGTGCCAGCAGCCGGAACTTGGAGGGGGGACAGCCCCAGCATTTT CASSRNLEGGQPQHF TRBV9 NA NA TRBJ1-5
TGTGCCAGCAGCTCCTATGCTAGCTCCTACGAGCAGTACTTC CASSSYASSYEQYF TRBV5-4 NA few TRBJ2-7
TGTGCCAGCAGACCACCCCCGAGAGCAGACAATGAGCAGTTCTTC CASRPPPRADNEQFF TRBV12-3/TRBV12-4 NA NA TRBJ2-1
TGCGCCAGCAGCCCAGGGACAGGGGCAGGGCAGTACTTC CASSPGTGAGQYF TRBV5-1 TRBD1 few TRBJ2-7
TGTGCCAGCAGCCCCGCCTCTAGCGGGAGTATGAATGAGCAGTTCTTC CASSPASSGSMNEQFF TRBV3-1 TRBD2 few TRBJ2-1
TGCGCCAGCAGCTCCGGACTAGCGGGACAAAACACCGGGGAGCTGTTTTTT CASSSGLAGQNTGELFF TRBV5-1 TRBD2 NA TRBJ2-2
TGTGCCACCACTTCGGGGGACATTCAGTACTTC CATTSGDIQYF TRBV15 NA NA TRBJ2-4
TGTGCCAGCAGTTACCTCCCGGCTGGCTCCTACGAGCAGTACTTC CASSYLPAGSYEQYF TRBV6-2/TRBV6-3 NA many TRBJ2-7
TGTGCCTGGAGTGGACTAGGGGGGAACGAGCAGTACTTC CAWSGLGGNEQYF TRBV30 NA many TRBJ2-7
TGTGCCAGCAGAAGTGGACAGTATAATTCACCCCTCCACTTT CASRSGQYNSPLHF TRBV6-1 NA few TRBJ1-6
TGCAGTGCTTCTGGAAAACAGGGGAGTAGCTACGAGCAGTACTTC CSASGKQGSSYEQYF TRBV20-1 TRBD1 NA TRBJ2-7
TGTGCCATCAGTGAACGGCCAGCGGGGGCGCAAGAGACCCAGTACTTC CAISERPAGAQETQYF TRBV10-3 TRBD2 many TRBJ2-5
TGCGCCAGCACCGGACAGGGTTATTACAATGAGCAGTTCTTC CASTGQGYYNEQFF TRBV10-2 TRBD1 NA TRBJ2-1
TGCGCCAGCAGCTTGGCCACAGACTCTGGAAACACCATATATTTT CASSLATDSGNTIYF TRBV5-1 NA NA TRBJ1-3
TGTGCCAGCAGTGAGCCACCCTTCCGCGGGAGGGGCACTGAGCAGTTCTTC CASSEPPFRGRGTEQFF TRBV28 TRBD2 NA TRBJ2-1
TGCAGTGCTAGATTAGCGGGAGGGCTTAGCACAGATACGCAGTATTTT CSARLAGGLSTDTQYF TRBV20-1 TRBD2 many TRBJ2-3